The T cell receptor beta chain under discussion was sequenced for a study of cytomegalovirus exposure and HLA in healthy donors. V dropped 4 bases and J dropped 3 bases, with 14 bases sitting between them. This CDR3 is built from 14 residues. The germline CDR1 and CDR2 sequences are SGHRS and YFSETQ. General observations from the study: Most TCR sequences were rare, but some public TCRs occurred in many donors. Per a prior analysis, the majority of TCR beta V segments were productive roughly 87% or roughly 30% of the time.

Amplification used 60 Vbeta primers and 13 Jbeta primers. Sequenced by immunoSEQ multiplex PCR; TCRdb stores in-frame clones only, minus some. The sample includes some 120,000 clones, about four fifths of them seen just once. This clone was recorded only once. Its antigen is not known. Each donor's status was that of a healthy bone marrow donor. The sample taken for sequencing was PBMCs. The source of this sequence is a young man in good health and CMV-seronegative. V gene TRBV5-1 combines with J gene TRBJ2-7; the D is unclear. This chain's CDR3 is CASSPAEPGYEQYF. The CDR3, as DNA: TGCGCCAGCAGCCCAGCAGAGCCAGGCTACGAGCAGTACTTC.